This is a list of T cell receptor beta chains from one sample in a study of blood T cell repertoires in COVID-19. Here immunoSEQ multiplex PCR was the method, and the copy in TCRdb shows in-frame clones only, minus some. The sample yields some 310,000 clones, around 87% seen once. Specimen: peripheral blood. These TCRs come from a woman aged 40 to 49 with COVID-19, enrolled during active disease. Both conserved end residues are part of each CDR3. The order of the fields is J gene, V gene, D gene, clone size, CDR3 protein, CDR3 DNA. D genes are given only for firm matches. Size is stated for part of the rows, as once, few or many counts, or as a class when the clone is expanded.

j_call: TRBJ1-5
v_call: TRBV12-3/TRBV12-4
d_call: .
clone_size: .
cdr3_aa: CASSLLREQPQHF
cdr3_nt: TGTGCCAGCAGTTTACTCAGGGAACAGCCCCAGCATTTT

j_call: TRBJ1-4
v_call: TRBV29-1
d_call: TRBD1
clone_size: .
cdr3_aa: CSAGRDRAEKLFF
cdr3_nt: TGCAGCGCCGGCCGGGACAGGGCCGAAAAACTGTTTTTT

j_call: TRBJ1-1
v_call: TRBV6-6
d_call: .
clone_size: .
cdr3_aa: CASSYLNTEAFF
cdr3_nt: TGTGCCAGCAGTTACCTCAACACTGAAGCTTTCTTT

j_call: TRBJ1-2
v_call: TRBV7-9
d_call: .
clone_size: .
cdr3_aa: CASSQPDDSPANYGYTF
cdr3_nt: TGTGCCAGCAGCCAACCAGACGACAGCCCCGCTAACTATGGCTACACCTTC

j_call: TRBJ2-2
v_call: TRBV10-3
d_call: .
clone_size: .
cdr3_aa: CAISEWALTGELFF
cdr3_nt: TGTGCCATCAGTGAGTGGGCCCTCACCGGGGAGCTGTTTTTT

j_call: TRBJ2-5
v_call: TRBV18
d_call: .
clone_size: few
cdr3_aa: CASSPGHRETQYF
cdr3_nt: TGTGCCAGCTCACCGGGACATCGAGAGACCCAGTACTTC

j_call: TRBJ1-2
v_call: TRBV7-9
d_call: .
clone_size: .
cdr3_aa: CASSLIVRSSYGYTF
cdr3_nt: TGTGCCAGCAGCTTAATTGTGAGGAGTAGCTATGGCTACACCTTC

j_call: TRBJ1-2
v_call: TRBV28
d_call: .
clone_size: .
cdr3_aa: CASRPPGRGGYTF
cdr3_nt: TGTGCCAGCAGACCGCCGGGTAGGGGTGGCTACACCTTC

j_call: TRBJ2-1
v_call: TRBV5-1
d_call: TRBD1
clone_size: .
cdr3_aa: CASSLRDRSYNEQFF
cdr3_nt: TGCGCCAGCAGCTTGCGGGACAGGTCCTACAATGAGCAGTTCTTC

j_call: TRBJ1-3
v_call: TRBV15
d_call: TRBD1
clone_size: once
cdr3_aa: CATSRGTGGSSGNTIYF
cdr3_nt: TGTGCCACCAGCCGAGGGACAGGGGGAAGCTCTGGAAACACCATATATTTT

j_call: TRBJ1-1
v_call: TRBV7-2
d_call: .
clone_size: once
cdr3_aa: CASSFSALAGEAFF
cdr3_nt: TGTGCCAGCAGCTTTTCGGCGTTGGCGGGTGAAGCTTTCTTT

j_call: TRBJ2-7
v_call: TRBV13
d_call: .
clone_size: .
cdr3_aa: CASSARRAREYF
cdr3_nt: TGTGCCAGCAGCGCCCGGCGGGCTCGGGAGTACTTC

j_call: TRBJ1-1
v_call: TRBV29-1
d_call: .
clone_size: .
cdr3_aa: CSATPQGVETEAFF
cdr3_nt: TGCAGCGCCACCCCTCAGGGCGTTGAAACTGAAGCTTTCTTT

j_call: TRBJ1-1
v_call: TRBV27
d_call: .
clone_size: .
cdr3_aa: CASSLSPGGFTEAFF
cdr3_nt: TGTGCCAGCAGTTTATCTCCGGGTGGCTTCACTGAAGCTTTCTTT

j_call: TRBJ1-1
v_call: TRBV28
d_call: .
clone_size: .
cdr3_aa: CAARGDTEAFF
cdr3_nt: TGTGCCGCCCGGGGGGACACTGAAGCTTTCTTT

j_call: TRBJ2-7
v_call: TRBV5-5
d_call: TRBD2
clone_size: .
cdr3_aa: CASSFSGTSSYEQYF
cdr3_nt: TGTGCCAGCAGCTTTAGCGGGACGAGCTCCTACGAGCAGTACTTC

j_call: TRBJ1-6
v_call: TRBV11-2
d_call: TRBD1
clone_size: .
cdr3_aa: CASSLAPPRGTGSPLHF
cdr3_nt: TGTGCCAGCAGCTTAGCCCCCCCCAGGGGGACGGGTTCACCCCTCCACTTT

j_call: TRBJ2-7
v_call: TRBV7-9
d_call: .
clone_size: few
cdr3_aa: CASSLGAPAYEQYF
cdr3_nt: TGTGCCAGCAGCTTAGGGGCCCCCGCCTACGAGCAGTACTTC

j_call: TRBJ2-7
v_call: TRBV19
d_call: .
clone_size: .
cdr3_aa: CASDKGGGAVHEQYF
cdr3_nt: TGTGCCAGTGACAAAGGAGGGGGCGCGGTCCACGAGCAGTACTTC

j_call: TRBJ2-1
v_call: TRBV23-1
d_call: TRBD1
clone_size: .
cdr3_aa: CASSQAIGLRGLFYNEQFF
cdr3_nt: TGCGCCAGCAGTCAAGCAATCGGCCTCAGGGGGCTGTTTTACAATGAGCAGTTCTTC

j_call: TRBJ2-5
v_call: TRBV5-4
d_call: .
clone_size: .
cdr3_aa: CASSPRQEKTQYF
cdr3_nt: TGTGCCAGCAGCCCTCGACAGGAAAAGACCCAGTACTTC

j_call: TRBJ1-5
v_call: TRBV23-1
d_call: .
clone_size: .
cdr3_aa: CASSQEEVHQPQHF
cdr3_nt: TGCGCCAGCAGTCAAGAAGAGGTTCATCAGCCCCAGCATTTT

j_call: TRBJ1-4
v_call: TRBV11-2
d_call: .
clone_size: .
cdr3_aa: CASSLGHREKLFF
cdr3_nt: TGTGCCAGCAGCTTAGGACACAGGGAAAAACTGTTTTTT

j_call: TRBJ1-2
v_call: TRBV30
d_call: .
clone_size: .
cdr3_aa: CAWSSNSYGYTF
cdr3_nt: TGTGCCTGGTCATCCAACAGCTATGGCTACACCTTC

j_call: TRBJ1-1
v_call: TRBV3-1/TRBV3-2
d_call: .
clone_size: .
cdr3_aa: CASSSSPRNTEAFF
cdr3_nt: TGTGCCAGCAGCTCCTCTCCCCGGAACACTGAAGCTTTCTTT

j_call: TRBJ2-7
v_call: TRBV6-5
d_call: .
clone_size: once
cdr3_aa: CASSSWDKYEQYF
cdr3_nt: TGTGCCAGCAGTTCATGGGACAAATACGAGCAGTACTTC

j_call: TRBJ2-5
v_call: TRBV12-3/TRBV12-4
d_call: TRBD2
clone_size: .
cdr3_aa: CASRMTGGETQYF
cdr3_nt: TGTGCCAGCAGAATGACGGGGGGAGAGACCCAGTACTTC

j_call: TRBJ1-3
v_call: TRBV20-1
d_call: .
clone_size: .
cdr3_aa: CSTDRGNTIYF
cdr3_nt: TGCAGTACAGACAGGGGAAACACCATATATTTT

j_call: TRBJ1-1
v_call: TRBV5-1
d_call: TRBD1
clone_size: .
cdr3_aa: CASSLDRVGTEAFF
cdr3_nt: TGCGCCAGCAGCCTGGACAGGGTGGGCACTGAAGCTTTCTTT

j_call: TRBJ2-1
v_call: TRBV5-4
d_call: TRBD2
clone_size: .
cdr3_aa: CASSLWAGRASGSGHEQFF
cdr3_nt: TGTGCCAGCAGCTTGTGGGCAGGGAGGGCTAGCGGGAGCGGCCATGAGCAGTTCTTC

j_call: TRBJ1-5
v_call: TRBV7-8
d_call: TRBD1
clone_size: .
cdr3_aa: CASSLASATGADQPQHF
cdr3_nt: TGTGCCAGCAGCTTAGCCTCCGCGACAGGGGCGGATCAGCCCCAGCATTTT

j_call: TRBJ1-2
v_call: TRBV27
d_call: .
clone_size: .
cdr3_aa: CASSLSGGRGLNYGYTF
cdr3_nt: TGTGCCAGCAGTTTATCAGGTGGTCGGGGATTAAACTATGGCTACACCTTC

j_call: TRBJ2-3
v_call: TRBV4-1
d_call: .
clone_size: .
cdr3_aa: CASSQEGGQLDTQYF
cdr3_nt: TGCGCCAGCAGCCAAGAAGGCGGGCAATTAGATACGCAGTATTTT

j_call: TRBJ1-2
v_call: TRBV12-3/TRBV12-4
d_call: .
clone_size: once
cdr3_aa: CASSSTRSGGYTF
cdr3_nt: TGTGCCAGCAGTTCGACGAGAAGCGGGGGCTACACCTTC

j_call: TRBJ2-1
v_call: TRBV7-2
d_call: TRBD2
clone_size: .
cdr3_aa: CASSSSGRITYNEQFF
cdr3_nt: TGTGCCAGCAGCTCGAGCGGGAGGATTACCTACAATGAGCAGTTCTTC

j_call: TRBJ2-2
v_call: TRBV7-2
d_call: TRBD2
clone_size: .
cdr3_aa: CASSFRVSGGPGELFF
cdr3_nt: TGTGCCAGCAGCTTCCGGGTTTCGGGGGGGCCCGGGGAGCTGTTTTTT

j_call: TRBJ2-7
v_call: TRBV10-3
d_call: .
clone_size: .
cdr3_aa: CAISDPTLDRLSYEQYF
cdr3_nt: TGTGCCATCAGTGATCCGACTCTCGACAGGCTCTCCTACGAGCAGTACTTC

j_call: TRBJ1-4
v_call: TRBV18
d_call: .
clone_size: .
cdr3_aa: CASSPDEVATNEKLFF
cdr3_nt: TGTGCCAGCTCACCCGATGAGGTTGCAACTAATGAAAAACTGTTTTTT

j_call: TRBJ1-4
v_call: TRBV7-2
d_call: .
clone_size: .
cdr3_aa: CASSLGRGAELNEKLFF
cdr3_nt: TGTGCCAGCAGCTTAGGTCGGGGGGCGGAACTTAATGAAAAACTGTTTTTT

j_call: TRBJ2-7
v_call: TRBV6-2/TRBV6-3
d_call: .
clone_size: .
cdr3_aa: CASSYYDSHEQYF
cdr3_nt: TGTGCCAGCAGTTACTACGACAGTCACGAGCAGTACTTC

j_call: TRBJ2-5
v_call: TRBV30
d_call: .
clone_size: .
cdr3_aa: CAWSELGGGETQYF
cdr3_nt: TGTGCCTGGAGTGAGCTAGGCGGCGGAGAGACCCAGTACTTC

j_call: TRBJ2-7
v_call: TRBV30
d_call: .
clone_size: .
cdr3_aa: CAWSVDTDYEQYF
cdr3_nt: TGTGCCTGGAGTGTCGACACCGACTACGAGCAGTACTTC

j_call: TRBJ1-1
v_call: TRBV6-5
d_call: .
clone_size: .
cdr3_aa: CASSYFGGGNTEAFF
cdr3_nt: TGTGCCAGCAGTTACTTTGGGGGAGGGAACACTGAAGCTTTCTTT

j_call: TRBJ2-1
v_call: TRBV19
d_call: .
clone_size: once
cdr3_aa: CASRRPDYYNEQFF
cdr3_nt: TGTGCCAGTCGCAGGCCAGATTATTACAATGAGCAGTTCTTC

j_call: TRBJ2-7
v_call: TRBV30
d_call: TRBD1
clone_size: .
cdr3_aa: CAWTSGTAGYEQYF
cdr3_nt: TGTGCCTGGACCTCCGGGACAGCCGGCTACGAGCAGTACTTC

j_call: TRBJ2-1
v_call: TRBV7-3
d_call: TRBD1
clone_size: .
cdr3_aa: CASSPGQGFNEQFF
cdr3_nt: TGTGCCAGCAGCCCGGGACAGGGGTTCAATGAGCAGTTCTTC

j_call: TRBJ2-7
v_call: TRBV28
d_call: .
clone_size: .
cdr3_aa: CASSHLPQTVTYEQYF
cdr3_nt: TGTGCCAGCAGCCACTTGCCCCAGACAGTTACCTACGAGCAGTACTTC